This T cell receptor beta chain was captured by sequencing in a study of beta chain features in type 1 diabetes. The sequenced template was cDNA made from the entire isolated RNA. Clones were read by immunoSEQ multiplex PCR, and TCRdb kept only the in-frame ones, dropping some. The table includes about 250,000 clones, 14% detected once. This clone appeared a few times. Sequencing was done on a sample of naive CD4+ T cells from blood. This TCR was recovered from a woman between 35 and 50 years old in good health.

This chain's CDR3 is CATSRTSGGSSYEQYF. CDR3 nucleotide sequence: TGTGCCACCAGCAGGACTAGCGGGGGCTCCTCCTACGAGCAGTACTTC. The genes are TRBV15 and TRBJ2-7, with 12 bases aligning to TRBD2. J gave up 0 bases and V 3 bases, and 3 bases lay outside the gene matches. The CDR3 is 16 amino acids. Germline loops: CDR1 LNHNV, CDR2 YYDKDF (reference sequence).